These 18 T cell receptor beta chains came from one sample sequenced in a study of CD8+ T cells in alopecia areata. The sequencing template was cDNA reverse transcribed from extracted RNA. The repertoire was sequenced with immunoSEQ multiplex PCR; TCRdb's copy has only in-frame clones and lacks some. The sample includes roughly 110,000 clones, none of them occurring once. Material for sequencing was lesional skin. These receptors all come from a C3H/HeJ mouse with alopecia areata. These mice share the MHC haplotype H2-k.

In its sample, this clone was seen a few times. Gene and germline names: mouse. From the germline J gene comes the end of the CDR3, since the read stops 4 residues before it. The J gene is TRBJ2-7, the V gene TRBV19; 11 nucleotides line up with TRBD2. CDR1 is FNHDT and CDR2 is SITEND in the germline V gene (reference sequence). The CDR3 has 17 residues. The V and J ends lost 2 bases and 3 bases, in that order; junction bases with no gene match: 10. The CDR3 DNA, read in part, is TGTGCCAGCAGTATCCCCACTGGGGGGGCGCTGGACTAT. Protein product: CASSIPTGGALDY. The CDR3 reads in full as CASSIPTGGALDYEQYF.

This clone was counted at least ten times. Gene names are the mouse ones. CDR3: CASSQGEYAEQFF. CDR3 DNA, as far as it was read: TGTGCCAGCAGCCAGGGGGAATATGCT. J is TRBJ2-1 and V is TRBV13-3, with 7 positions matching TRBD1. Read data end 4 residues before the CDR3 end; the end is taken from the germline J gene. The CDR3 spans 13 residues. V shed 5 bases, J shed 4 bases, and the junction held 3 bases outside the gene matches. The germline gives CDR1 NNHDY, CDR2 SYVADS.

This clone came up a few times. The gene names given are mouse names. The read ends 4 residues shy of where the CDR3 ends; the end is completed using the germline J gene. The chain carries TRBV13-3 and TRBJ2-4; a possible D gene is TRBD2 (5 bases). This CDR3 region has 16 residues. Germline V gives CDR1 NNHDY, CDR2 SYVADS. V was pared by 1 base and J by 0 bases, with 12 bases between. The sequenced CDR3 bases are TGTGCCAGCAGTGATCCTGGGAGCCGGAGTCAAAAC. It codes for CASSDPGSRSQN. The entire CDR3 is CASSDPGSRSQNTLYF.

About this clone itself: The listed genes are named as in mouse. The CDR3 loop reads CASSRRLGDYAEQFF. Incomplete CDR3 DNA: TGTGCTAGCAGTAGAAGGCTGGGGGACTATGCT. The chain combines TRBV17 with TRBJ2-1; 7 bases align to TRBD2. The read ends 4 residues early relative to the CDR3; the germline J gene fills the gap. Looked up from germline, CDR1 is MNHDT and CDR2 is YYDKIL. The CDR3 consists of 15 residues. J gave up 2 bases and V 2 bases, and 3 bases lay outside the gene matches.

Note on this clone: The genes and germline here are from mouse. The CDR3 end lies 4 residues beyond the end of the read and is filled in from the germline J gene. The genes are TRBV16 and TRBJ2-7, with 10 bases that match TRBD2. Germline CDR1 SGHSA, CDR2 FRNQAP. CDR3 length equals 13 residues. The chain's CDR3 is CASSSDWGYEQYF. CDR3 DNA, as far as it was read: TGTGCAAGCAGCTCGGACTGGGGGTAT.

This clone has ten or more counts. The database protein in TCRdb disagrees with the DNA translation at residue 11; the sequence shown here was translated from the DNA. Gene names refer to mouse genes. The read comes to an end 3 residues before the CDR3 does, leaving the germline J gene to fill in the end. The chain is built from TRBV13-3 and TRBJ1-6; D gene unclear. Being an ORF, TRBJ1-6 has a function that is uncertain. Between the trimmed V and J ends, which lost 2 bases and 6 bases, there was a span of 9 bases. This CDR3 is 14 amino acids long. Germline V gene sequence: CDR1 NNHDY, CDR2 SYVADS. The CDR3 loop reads CASSEQKINSPLYF. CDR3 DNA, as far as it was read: TGTGCCAGCAGTGAACAGAAAATTAATTCGCCC.

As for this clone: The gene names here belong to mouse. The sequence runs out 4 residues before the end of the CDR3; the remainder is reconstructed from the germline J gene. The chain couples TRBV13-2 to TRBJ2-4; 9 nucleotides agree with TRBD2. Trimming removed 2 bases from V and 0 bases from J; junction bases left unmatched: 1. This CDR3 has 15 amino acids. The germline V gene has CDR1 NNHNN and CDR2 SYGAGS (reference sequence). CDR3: CASGEDWGSQNTLYF. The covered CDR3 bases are TGTGCCAGCGGTGAGGACTGGGGTAGTCAAAAC.

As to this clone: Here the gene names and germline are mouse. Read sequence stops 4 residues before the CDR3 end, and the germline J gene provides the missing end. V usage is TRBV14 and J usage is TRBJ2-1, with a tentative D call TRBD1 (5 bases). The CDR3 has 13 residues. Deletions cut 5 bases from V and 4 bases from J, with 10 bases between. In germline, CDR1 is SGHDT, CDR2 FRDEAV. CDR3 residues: CASSPRQYAEQFF. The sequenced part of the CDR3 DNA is TGTGCCAGCAGCCCCCGACAGTATGCT.

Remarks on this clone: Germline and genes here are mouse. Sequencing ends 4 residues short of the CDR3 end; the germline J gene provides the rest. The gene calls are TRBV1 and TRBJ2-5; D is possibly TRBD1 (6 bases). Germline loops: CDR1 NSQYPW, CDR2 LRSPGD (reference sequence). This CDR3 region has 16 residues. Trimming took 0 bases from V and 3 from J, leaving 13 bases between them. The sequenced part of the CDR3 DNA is TGCACCTGCAGTGCAGACACGCCGGGACATCAAGAC. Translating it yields CTCSADTPGHQD. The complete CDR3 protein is CTCSADTPGHQDTQYF.

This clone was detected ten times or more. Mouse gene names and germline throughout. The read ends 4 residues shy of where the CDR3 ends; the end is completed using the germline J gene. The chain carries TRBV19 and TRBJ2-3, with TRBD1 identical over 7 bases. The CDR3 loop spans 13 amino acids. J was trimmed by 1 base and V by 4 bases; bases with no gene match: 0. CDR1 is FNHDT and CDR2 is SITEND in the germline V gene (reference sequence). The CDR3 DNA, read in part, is TGTGCCAGCAGTGACAGGGGTGCAGAA. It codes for CASSDRGAE. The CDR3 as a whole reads CASSDRGAETLYF.

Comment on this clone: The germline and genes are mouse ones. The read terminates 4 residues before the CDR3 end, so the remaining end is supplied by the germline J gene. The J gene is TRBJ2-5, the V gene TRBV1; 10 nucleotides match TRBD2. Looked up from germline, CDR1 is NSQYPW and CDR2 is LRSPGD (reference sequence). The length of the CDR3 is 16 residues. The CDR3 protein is CTCSASLGGRDDTQYF. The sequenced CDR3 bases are TGCACCTGCAGTGCCTCTCTGGGGGGGCGCGATGAC.

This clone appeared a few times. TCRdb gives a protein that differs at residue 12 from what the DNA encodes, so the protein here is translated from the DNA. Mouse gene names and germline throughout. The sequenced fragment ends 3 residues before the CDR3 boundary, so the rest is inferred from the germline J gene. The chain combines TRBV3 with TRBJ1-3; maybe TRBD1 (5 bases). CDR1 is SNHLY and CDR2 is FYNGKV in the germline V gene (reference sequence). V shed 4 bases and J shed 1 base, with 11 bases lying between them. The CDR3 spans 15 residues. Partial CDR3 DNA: TGTGCCAGCAGCTCCTTGGACAAGTCTGGAAATACG. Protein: CASSSLDKSGNT. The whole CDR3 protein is CASSSLDKSGNTLYF.

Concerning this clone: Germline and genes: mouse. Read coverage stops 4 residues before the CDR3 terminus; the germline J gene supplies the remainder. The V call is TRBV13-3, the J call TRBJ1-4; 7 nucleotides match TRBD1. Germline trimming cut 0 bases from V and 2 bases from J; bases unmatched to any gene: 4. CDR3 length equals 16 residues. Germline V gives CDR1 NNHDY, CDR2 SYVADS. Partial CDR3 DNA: TGTGCCAGCAGTGATGCAAAGGACAGGTCCAACGAA. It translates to CASSDAKDRSNE. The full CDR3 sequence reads CASSDAKDRSNERLFF.

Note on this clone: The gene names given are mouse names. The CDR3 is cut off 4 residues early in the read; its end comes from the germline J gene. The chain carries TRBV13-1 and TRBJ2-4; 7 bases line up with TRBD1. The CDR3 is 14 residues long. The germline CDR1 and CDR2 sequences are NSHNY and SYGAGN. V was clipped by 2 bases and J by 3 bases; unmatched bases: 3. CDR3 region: CASSEQGRQNTLYF. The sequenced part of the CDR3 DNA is TGTGCCAGCAGTGAACAGGGGAGGCAAAAC.

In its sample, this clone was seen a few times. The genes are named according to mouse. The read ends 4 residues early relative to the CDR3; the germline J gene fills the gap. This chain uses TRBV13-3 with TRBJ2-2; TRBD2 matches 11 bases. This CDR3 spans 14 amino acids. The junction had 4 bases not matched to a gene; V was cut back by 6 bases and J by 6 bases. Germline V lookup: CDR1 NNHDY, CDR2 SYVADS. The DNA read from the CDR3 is TGTGCCAGCAACTGGGGGGGCGCCCCCGGG. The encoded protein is CASNWGGAPG. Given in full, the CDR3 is CASNWGGAPGQLYF.

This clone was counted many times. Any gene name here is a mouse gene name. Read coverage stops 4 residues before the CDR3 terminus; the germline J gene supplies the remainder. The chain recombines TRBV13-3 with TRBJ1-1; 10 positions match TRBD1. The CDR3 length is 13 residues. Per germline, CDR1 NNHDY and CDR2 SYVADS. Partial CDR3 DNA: TGTGCCAGCAGGGGACAGGGGACCCCA. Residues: CASRGQGTP. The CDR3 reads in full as CASRGQGTPEVFF.

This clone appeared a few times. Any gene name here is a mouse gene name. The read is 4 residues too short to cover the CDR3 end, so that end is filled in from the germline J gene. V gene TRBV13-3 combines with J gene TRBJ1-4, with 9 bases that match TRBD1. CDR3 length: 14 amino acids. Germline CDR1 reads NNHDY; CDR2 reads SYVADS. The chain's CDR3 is CASSGTGERERLFF. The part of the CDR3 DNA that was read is TGTGCCAGCAGTGGGACAGGGGAACGCGAA.

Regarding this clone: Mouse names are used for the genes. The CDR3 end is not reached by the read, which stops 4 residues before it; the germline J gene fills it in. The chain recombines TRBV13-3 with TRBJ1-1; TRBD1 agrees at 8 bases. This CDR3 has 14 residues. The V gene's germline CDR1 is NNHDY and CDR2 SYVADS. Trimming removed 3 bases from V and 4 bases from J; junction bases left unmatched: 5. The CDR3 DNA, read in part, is TGTGCCAGCAGTGTGACAGGGGCGGGCACA. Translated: CASSVTGAGT. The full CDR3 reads CASSVTGAGTEVFF.